This TCR beta chain came from a study of shared clonotypes between healthy human individuals. Study-wide results and caveats: Non-shared clonotypes had lower generation probabilities than those shared by all four donors.

As for this clone: Its antigen is undetermined.

From germline, CDR1 is SGHAT and CDR2 FQNNGV. Germline trimming cut 6 bases from V and 8 bases from J; bases unmatched to any gene: 8. The CDR3 has 15 amino acids. Using immunoSEQ multiplex PCR, the repertoire was profiled, and TCRdb retains in-frame clones only, with some absent. Found here are about 1.1 million clones, roughly 74% of them singletons; the top ten hold 0.5% to 0.6%. This chain connects TRBV11-2 to TRBJ1-6; 9 bases fit TRBD1. The sequence derives from a man younger than 30 in good health. Some clones in this sample may be carry-over from other donors' samples. The sequenced material came from memory CD4+ T cells from PBMCs. Subset in this sample: CD45RA-negative fraction. Written as DNA, the CDR3 is TGTGCCAGCAGTCAGGGACAGGGTTTTGATTCACCCCTCCACTTT. Translation gives CASSQGQGFDSPLHF.